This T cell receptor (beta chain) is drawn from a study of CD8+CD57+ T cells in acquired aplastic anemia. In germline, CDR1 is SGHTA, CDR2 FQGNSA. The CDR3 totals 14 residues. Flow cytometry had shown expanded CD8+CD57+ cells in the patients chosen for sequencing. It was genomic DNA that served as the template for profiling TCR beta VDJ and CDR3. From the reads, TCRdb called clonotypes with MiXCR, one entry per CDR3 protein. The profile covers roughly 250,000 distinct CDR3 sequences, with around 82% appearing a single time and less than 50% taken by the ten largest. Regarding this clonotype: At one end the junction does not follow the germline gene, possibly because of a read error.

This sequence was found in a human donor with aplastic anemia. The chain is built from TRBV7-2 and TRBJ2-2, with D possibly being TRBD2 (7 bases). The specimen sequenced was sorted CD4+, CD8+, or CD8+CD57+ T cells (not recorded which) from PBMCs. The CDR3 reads CASVPRAGARDPVF. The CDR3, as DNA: TGTGCCAGCGTACCGAGGGCGGGGGCGAGAGACCCAGTATTT.